This T cell receptor (beta chain) derives from a study of CD8 T cells in Susac syndrome. General observations from the study: By the study's own acknowledgment, its TCR sequencing and HLA analysis included relatively few individuals.

Roughly 0.5 to 1 ug RNA was reverse transcribed with random hexamers. TCRdb re-analysed the immunoSEQ multiplex PCR reads in MiXCR, keeping a single row per CDR3 protein. The sample gives about 53,000 distinct CDR3 sequences, around 93% of which show up once; 0.75% is in the top ten. This CDR3 has 13 residues. Per germline, CDR1 SGDLS and CDR2 YYNGEE. V dropped 3 bases and J dropped 7 bases, with 11 bases sitting between them. On this clonotype itself: What it binds is not known.

This receptor was taken from a human donor with Susac syndrome. The sample consisted of CD8+ T cells from PBMCs. The chain joins TRBV9 to TRBJ2-1, with D maybe TRBD1 (6 bases). The CDR3 is CASSGARGNEQFF. CDR3 bases: TGTGCCAGCAGCGGGGCGAGGGGGAATGAGCAGTTCTTC. Using reference TRBV9 and TRBJ2-1 for the parts outside the CDR3, the full variable domain is DSGVTQTPKHLITATGQRVTLRCSPRSGDLSVYWYQQSLDQGLQFLIQYYNGEERAKGNILERFSAQQFPDLHSELNLSSLELGDSALYFCASSGARGNEQFFGPGTRLTVL.